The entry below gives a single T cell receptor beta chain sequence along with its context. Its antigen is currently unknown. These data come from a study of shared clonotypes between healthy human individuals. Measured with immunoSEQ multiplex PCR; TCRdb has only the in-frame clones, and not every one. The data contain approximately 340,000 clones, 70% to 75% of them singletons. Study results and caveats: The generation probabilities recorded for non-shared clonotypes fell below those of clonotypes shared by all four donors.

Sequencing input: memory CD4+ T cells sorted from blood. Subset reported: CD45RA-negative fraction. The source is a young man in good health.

The CDR3 DNA follows: TGCGCCAGCAACCCGACAGGGCCAAAAACTGAAGCTTTCTTT. Translating gives CASNPTGPKTEAFF. The V gene is TRBV5-1, the J gene TRBJ1-1; 7 positions agree with TRBD1. The V gene end was trimmed by 6 bases and the J gene end by 5 bases; junction bases not matched to a gene: 10. CDR3 length equals 14 residues. Germline CDR1 reads SGHRS; CDR2 reads YFSETQ.